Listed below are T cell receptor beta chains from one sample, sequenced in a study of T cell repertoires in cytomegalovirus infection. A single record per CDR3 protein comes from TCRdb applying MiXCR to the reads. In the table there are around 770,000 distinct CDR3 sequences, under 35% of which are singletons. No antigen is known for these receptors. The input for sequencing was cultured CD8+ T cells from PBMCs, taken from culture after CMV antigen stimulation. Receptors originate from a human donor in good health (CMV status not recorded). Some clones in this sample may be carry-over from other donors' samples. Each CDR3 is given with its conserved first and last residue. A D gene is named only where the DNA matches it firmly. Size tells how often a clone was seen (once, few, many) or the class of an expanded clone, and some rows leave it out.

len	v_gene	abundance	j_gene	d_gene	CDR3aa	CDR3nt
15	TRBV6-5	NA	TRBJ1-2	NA	CASSPQGGLVYGYTF	TGTGCCAGCAGTCCCCAGGGAGGGCTGGTCTATGGCTACACCTTC
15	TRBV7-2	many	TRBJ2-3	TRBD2	CASSPRLALTDTQYF	TGTGCCAGCAGCCCGCGACTAGCCCTCACAGATACGCAGTATTTT
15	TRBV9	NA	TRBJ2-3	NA	CASSWDLMGTDTQYF	TGTGCCAGCAGTTGGGACTTGATGGGAACAGATACGCAGTATTTT
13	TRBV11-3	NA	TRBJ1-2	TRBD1	CASSPGTGGFMSF	TGTGCCAGCAGCCCCGGGACAGGGGGGTTTATGAGCTTC
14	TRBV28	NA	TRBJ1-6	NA	CASSLANYNSPLHF	TGTGCCAGCAGTTTGGCAAACTATAATTCACCCCTCCACTTT
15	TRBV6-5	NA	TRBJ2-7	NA	CASSYWERNGYEQYF	TGTGCCAGCAGTTACTGGGAACGGAACGGCTACGAGCAGTACTTC
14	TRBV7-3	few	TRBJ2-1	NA	CASSSRPDAYEQFF	TGTGCCAGCAGCTCCCGCCCTGATGCATATGAGCAGTTCTTC
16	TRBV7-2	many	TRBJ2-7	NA	CASRGTWAGEYSEQYF	TGTGCCAGCAGAGGGACTTGGGCAGGGGAGTATAGCGAGCAGTACTTC
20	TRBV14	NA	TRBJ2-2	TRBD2	CASSQDLASGGAADTGELFF	TGTGCCAGCAGCCAAGATCTGGCTAGCGGGGGGGCCGCCGACACCGGGGAGCTGTTTTTT
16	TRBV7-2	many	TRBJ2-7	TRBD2	CASSQSNSGGSYEQYF	TGTGCCAGCAGCCAAAGTAATAGCGGGGGCTCCTACGAGCAGTACTTC
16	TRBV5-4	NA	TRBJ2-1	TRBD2	CTSSRLAGGVDNEQFF	TGTACCAGCAGCCGACTAGCGGGGGGCGTCGACAATGAGCAGTTCTTC
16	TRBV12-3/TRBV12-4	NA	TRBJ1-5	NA	CASSLGPPGSNQPQHF	TGTGCCAGCAGCTTGGGCCCCCCAGGTAGCAATCAGCCCCAGCATTTT
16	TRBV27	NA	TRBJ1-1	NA	CASSLSRNLGNTEAFF	TGTGCCAGCAGTTTATCCAGAAACCTCGGGAACACTGAAGCTTTCTTT
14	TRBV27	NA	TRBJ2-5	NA	CASSNRVFGETQYF	TGTGCCAGCAGCAACAGGGTTTTTGGAGAGACCCAGTACTTC
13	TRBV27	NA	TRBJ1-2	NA	CASSLSGGYGYTF	TGTGCCAGCAGTTTATCGGGGGGCTATGGCTACACCTTC
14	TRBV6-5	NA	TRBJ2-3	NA	CASSYEGGQDTQYF	TGTGCCAGCAGTTACGAGGGCGGTCAGGATACGCAGTATTTT
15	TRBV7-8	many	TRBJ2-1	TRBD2	CASSFRRGYYNEQFF	TGTGCCAGCAGCTTTCGGCGGGGGTACTACAATGAGCAGTTCTTC
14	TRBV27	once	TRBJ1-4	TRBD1	CASSLSRGTDKLFF	TGTGCCAGCAGTTTATCGAGGGGGACAGACAAACTGTTTTTT
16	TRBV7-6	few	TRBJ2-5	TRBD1	CASSNWDRTYQETQYF	TGTGCCAGCAGTAATTGGGACAGGACCTATCAAGAGACCCAGTACTTC
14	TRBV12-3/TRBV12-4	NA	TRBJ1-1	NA	CASSLALEMTEAFF	TGTGCCAGCAGTTTAGCGCTAGAAATGACTGAAGCTTTCTTT
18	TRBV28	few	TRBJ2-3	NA	CASSLVVNAGARTDTQYF	TGTGCCAGCAGCTTAGTAGTTAATGCGGGGGCCCGAACAGATACGCAGTATTTT
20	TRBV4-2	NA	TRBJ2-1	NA	CASSQESVGVAVNLGNEQFF	TGTGCCAGCAGCCAAGAGTCGGTAGGGGTAGCGGTTAATTTGGGCAATGAGCAGTTCTTC
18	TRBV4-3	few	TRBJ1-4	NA	CASSQGPGRRHPNEKLFF	TGCGCCAGCAGCCAAGGGCCGGGACGCCGTCATCCTAATGAAAAACTGTTTTTT